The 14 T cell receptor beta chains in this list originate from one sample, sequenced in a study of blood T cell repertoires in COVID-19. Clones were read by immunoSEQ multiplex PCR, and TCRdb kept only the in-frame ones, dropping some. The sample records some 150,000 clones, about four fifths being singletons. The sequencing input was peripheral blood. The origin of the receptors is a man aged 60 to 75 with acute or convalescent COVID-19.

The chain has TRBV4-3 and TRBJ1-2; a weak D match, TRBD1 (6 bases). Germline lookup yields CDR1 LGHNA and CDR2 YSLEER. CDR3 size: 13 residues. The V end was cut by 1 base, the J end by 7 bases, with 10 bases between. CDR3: CASSQVDRSGYTF. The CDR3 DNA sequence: TGCGCCAGCAGCCAAGTGGACAGATCTGGCTACACCTTC.

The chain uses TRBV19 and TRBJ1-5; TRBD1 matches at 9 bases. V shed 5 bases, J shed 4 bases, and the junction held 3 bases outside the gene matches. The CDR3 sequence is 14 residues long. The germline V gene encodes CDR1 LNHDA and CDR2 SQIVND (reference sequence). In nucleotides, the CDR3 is TGTGCCAGTAGTCCCGGGACAGGGAATCAGCCCCAGCATTTT. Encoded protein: CASSPGTGNQPQHF.

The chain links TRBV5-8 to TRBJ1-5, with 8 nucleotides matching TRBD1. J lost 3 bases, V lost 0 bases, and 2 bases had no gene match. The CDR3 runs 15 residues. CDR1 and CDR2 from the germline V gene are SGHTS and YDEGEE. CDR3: CASSLGTGNNQPQHF. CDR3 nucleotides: TGTGCCAGCAGCTTGGGGACAGGGAACAATCAGCCCCAGCATTTT.

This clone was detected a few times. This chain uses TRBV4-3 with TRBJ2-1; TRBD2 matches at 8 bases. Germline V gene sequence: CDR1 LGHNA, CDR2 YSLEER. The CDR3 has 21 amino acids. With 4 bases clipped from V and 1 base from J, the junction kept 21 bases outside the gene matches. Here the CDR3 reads CASSPQGDSGVNEASYNEQFF. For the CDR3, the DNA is TGCGCCAGCAGCCCTCAAGGCGATAGCGGGGTGAATGAGGCATCCTACAATGAGCAGTTCTTC.

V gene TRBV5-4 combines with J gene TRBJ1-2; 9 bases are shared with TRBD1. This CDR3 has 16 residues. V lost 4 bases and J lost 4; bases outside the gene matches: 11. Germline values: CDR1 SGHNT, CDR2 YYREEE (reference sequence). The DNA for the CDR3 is TGTGCCAGCAGCCTCATACAGGGGGCGCAGGCCTATGGCTACACCTTC. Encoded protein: CASSLIQGAQAYGYTF.

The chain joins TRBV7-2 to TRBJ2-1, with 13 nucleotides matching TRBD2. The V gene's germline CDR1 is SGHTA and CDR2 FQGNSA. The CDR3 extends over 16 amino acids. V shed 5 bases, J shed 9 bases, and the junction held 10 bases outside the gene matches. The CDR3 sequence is CASSPPGLAGFTEQFF. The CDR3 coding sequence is TGTGCCAGCAGCCCCCCGGGACTAGCGGGATTCACTGAGCAGTTCTTC.

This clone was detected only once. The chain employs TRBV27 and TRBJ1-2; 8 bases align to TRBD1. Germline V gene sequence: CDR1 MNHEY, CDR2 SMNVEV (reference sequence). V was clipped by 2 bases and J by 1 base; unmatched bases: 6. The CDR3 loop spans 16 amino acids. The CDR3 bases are TGTGCCAGCAGTTTAGGAGGACAGGGAATTAACTATGGCTACACCTTC. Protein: CASSLGGQGINYGYTF.

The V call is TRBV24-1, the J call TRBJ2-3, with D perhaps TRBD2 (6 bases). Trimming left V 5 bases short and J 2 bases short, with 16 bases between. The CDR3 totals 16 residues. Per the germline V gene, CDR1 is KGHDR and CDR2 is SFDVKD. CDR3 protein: CATSGPGGVPTDTQYF. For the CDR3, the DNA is TGTGCCACCAGTGGCCCTGGCGGGGTGCCCACAGATACGCAGTATTTT.

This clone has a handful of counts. This CDR3 is CASSLSGGFSYNSPLHF. CDR3 bases: TGTGCCAGCAGTTTGTCAGGGGGATTCTCCTATAATTCACCCCTCCACTTT. This chain links TRBV28 with TRBJ1-6; TRBD1 aligns across 7 bases. The junction had 5 bases not matched to a gene; V was cut back by 3 bases and J by 0 bases. This CDR3 is 17 amino acids long. CDR1 and CDR2 from the germline V gene are MDHEN and SYDVKM.

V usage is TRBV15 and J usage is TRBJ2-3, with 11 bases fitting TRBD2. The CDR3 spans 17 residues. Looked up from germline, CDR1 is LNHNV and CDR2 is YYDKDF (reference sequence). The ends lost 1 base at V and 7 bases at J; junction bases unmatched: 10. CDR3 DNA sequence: TGTGCCACCAGCAGAGGCGTAGCGGGGGGGCTGAAAAATACGCAGTATTTT. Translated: CATSRGVAGGLKNTQYF. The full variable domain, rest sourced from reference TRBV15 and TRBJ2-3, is DAMVIQNPRYQVTQFGKPVTLSCSQTLNHNVMYWYQQKSSQAPKLLFHYYDKDFNNEADTPDNFQSRRPNTSFCFLDIRSPGLGDTAMYLCATSRGVAGGLKNTQYFGPGTRLTVL.

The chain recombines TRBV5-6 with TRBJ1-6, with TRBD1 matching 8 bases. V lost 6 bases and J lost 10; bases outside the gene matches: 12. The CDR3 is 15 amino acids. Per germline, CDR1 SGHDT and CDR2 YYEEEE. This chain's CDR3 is CASTADRGGDSPLHF. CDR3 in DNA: TGTGCCAGCACAGCAGACAGGGGAGGAGACTCACCCCTCCACTTT.

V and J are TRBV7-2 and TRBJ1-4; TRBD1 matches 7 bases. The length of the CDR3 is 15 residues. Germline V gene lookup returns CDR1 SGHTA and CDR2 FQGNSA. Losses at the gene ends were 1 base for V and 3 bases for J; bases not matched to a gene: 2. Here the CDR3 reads CASSLGGQPNEKLFF. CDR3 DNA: TGTGCCAGCAGCTTAGGGGGACAGCCTAATGAAAAACTGTTTTTT.

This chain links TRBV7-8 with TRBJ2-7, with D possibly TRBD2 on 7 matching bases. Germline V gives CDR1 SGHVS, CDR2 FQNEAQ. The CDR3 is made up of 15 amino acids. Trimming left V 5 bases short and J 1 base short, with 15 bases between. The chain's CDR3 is CASSRRGGGSYEQYF. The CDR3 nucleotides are TGTGCCAGCAGCCGGCGGGGAGGGGGATCCTACGAGCAGTACTTC.

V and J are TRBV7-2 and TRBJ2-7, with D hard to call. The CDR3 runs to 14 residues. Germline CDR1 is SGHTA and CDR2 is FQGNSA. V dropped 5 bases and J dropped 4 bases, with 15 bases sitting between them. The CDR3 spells CASSHDIGVYEQYF. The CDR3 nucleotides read TGTGCCAGCAGCCACGATATTGGAGTGTACGAGCAGTACTTC.